The 21 T cell receptor beta chains given below trace back to one sample, sequenced in a study of T cell responses to AZD1222 COVID-19 vaccine. Generated by immunoSEQ multiplex PCR, the TCRdb table keeps only in-frame clones and is missing some. This table has about 84,000 clones, around nine tenths appearing once. The sample here was peripheral blood, taken 28 days after the second AZD1222 dose. These receptors came from an adult who received the AZD1222 COVID-19 vaccine.

V gene TRBV19 combines with J gene TRBJ1-3, with TRBD1 matching 9 bases. V was pared by 9 bases and J by 2 bases, with 14 bases of the junction left unmatched. This CDR3 region has 17 residues. Germline CDR1 reads LNHDA; CDR2 reads SQIVND (reference sequence). The CDR3 bases are TGTGCCAGCTTCTTGTGGGCAAGACAGGGGGCTGGAAACACCATATATTTT. Translated, it gives CASFLWARQGAGNTIYF.

The J gene is TRBJ2-5, the V gene TRBV5-6; 7 nucleotides agree with TRBD2. The CDR3 length is 16 residues. V shed 5 bases and J 1 base; nucleotides not matched to a gene: 11. CDR1 is SGHDT and CDR2 is YYEEEE in the germline V gene. CDR3 in DNA: TGTGCCAGCAGTACCTCCGGCGGGGGAGGCCAAGAGACCCAGTACTTC. Its protein product is CASSTSGGGGQETQYF.

In its sample, this clone was seen once. V gene TRBV2 combines with J gene TRBJ1-2, with D perhaps matching TRBD1 (5 bases). Trimming removed 7 bases from V and 7 bases from J, with 22 bases in between. Germline-derived CDR1 and CDR2 are SNHLY and FYNNEI. The CDR3 covers 15 residues. The CDR3, as DNA: TGTGCCAGCATCGAACGGGGGAATATAATGGGTGGCTACACCTTC. It specifies CASIERGNIMGGYTF.

This chain joins TRBV9 and TRBJ2-3, with D unresolved. In germline, CDR1 is SGDLS, CDR2 YYNGEE. The CDR3 totals 14 residues. V lost 2 bases, J lost 2 bases, and 9 bases lay in between. The chain's CDR3 is CASSVFQNTDTQYF. CDR3 DNA sequence: TGTGCCAGCAGCGTTTTTCAGAACACAGATACGCAGTATTTT.

This rearrangement joins TRBV5-1 to TRBJ2-5, with a weak D call TRBD1 (6 bases). The CDR3 is made up of 15 amino acids. The germline V gene has CDR1 SGHRS and CDR2 YFSETQ. Trimming removed 0 bases at V and 5 bases at J, with 14 bases between. Here the CDR3 DNA reads TGCGCCAGCAGCTTGGATCAGGGGCTGGTTGAGACCCAGTACTTC. It is translated as CASSLDQGLVETQYF.

J is TRBJ1-3 and V is TRBV14, with D maybe TRBD1 (6 bases). The CDR3 loop spans 16 amino acids. Germline CDR1 SGHDN, CDR2 FVKESK. V was clipped by 5 bases and J by 0 bases, with 14 bases between them. For the CDR3, the DNA is TGTGCCAGCAGCTCCGGGACACCGAGCTCTGGAAACACCATATATTTT. Translated: CASSSGTPSSGNTIYF.

The chain is built from TRBV6-2 or TRBV6-3 and TRBJ2-7; 10 bases align to TRBD2. The CDR3 is 15 residues long. CDR1 is MNHEY, CDR2 SVGEGT, per germline. Trimming cost V 6 bases and J 2 bases; bases outside gene matches: 7. The CDR3 DNA is TGTGCCAGCAGCCAACAGGGACTAGCGACCTACGAGCAGTACTTC. Its protein is CASSQQGLATYEQYF.

V usage is TRBV5-1 and J usage is TRBJ1-3, with 8 nucleotides matching TRBD1. The CDR3 sequence is 16 residues long. Per the germline V gene, CDR1 is SGHRS and CDR2 is YFSETQ. J gave up 4 bases and V 5 bases, and 11 bases lay outside the gene matches. This CDR3 reads CASRGQVGSSGNTIYF. CDR3 sequence (DNA): TGCGCCAGCAGGGGACAGGTCGGGTCTTCGGGAAACACCATATATTTT.

A note on this clone: The junction and the germline gene differ at one end; a read error may be behind it. The gene calls are TRBV9 and TRBJ2-1, with D perhaps matching TRBD2 (6 bases). CDR1 and CDR2 (germline): SGDLS, YYNGEE. The CDR3 is made up of 15 amino acids. CDR3 protein: CVSSRQHGRGNEQFF. DNA for the CDR3: TGTGTCAGCAGCCGACAGCACGGGAGAGGCAATGAGCAGTTCTTC.

The chain is built from TRBV7-3 and TRBJ2-7; D perhaps matches TRBD2 (6 bases). CDR1 and CDR2 (germline): SGHTA, FQGTGA. Trimming left V 3 bases short and J 2 bases short, with 8 bases between. The CDR3 consists of 13 residues. The CDR3 protein is CASSFGSTYEQYF. The CDR3 nucleotides are TGTGCCAGCAGCTTCGGGAGCACCTACGAGCAGTACTTC.

This clone came up a few times. Other DNA sequences in the same sample also yield this CDR3. The V and J genes are TRBV4-2 and TRBJ1-5; D not certain. CDR3 size: 15 residues. Germline values: CDR1 LGHNA, CDR2 YNFKEQ. V lost 1 base, J lost 0 bases, and 7 bases lay in between. CDR3 nucleotides: TGTGCCAGCAGCCAAGGGACCGCTAGCAATCAGCCCCAGCATTTT. It yields the protein CASSQGTASNQPQHF.

CDR3 amino acids: CASSLLAGSNGEAFF. In nucleotides, the CDR3 is TGCGCCAGCAGCTTGTTGGCAGGGTCGAACGGTGAAGCTTTCTTT. J is TRBJ1-1 and V is TRBV5-1; a possible D gene is TRBD1 (5 bases). The V end lost 1 base, the J end lost 7 bases, and 17 bases lay between the germline ends. CDR1 and CDR2 from the germline V gene are SGHRS and YFSETQ. This CDR3 has 15 amino acids.

The chain joins TRBV5-1 to TRBJ2-7, with 7 nucleotides matching TRBD2. CDR1 SGHRS and CDR2 YFSETQ come from the germline V gene. V trimming: 0 bases; J trimming: 4 bases; junction bases outside the gene matches: 7. The CDR3 sequence is 15 residues long. The CDR3, as DNA: TGCGCCAGCAGCTTGGGCGGGGGTATAGAATACGAGCAGTACTTC. It specifies CASSLGGGIEYEQYF.

The J gene is TRBJ2-7, the V gene TRBV19; 9 bases match TRBD1. J lost 0 bases, V lost 6 bases, and 6 bases had no gene match. Germline V CDR1 and CDR2: LNHDA, SQIVND (reference sequence). The CDR3 loop spans 15 amino acids. The CDR3 loop reads CASSWTGESSYEQYF. The CDR3 coding sequence is TGTGCCAGTAGCTGGACAGGGGAATCCTCCTACGAGCAGTACTTC.

The chain recombines TRBV7-9 with TRBJ2-3; D might be TRBD2 (6 bases). The CDR3 runs 14 residues. Germline V gives CDR1 SEHNR, CDR2 FQNEAQ (reference sequence). V gave up 3 bases and J gave up 10 bases, with 17 bases separating them. The CDR3: CASSFVGGGMAQYF. The CDR3 DNA is TGTGCCAGCAGCTTTGTCGGGGGTGGGATGGCGCAGTATTTT.

This chain links TRBV10-1 with TRBJ2-3, with TRBD1 as a possible D gene (5 bases). Germline CDR1 WNHNN, CDR2 SYGVQD (reference sequence). V was shortened by 6 bases and J by 2 bases, with 9 bases between the two germline ends. The CDR3 runs 13 residues. The CDR3: CASSPGYTDTQYF. The CDR3 nucleotides read TGCGCCAGCAGCCCAGGGTACACAGATACGCAGTATTTT.

V is TRBV19 and J is TRBJ1-1; TRBD1 aligns across 7 bases. Germline CDR1 LNHDA, CDR2 SQIVND (reference sequence). This CDR3 has 14 residues. Trimming at V came to 6 bases and at J to 0 bases, leaving 4 bases not matched to a gene. The CDR3 DNA reads TGTGCCAGTAGGACGGGACAGATGAACACTGAAGCTTTCTTT. Translated, it gives CASRTGQMNTEAFF.

The chain combines TRBV10-3 with TRBJ1-1; tentatively, D is TRBD1 (5 bases). Germline CDR1 is ENHRY and CDR2 is SYGVKD. The ends were cut back, 6 bases at V and 2 bases at J, with 10 bases in the middle. The CDR3 contains 13 residues. The CDR3 spells CAIRIRGNTEAFF. The DNA of the CDR3 is TGTGCCATCAGGATAAGGGGAAACACTGAAGCTTTCTTT.

This chain joins TRBV20-1 and TRBJ1-2; no reliable D call. Trimming left V 3 bases short and J 0 bases short, with 11 bases between. The CDR3 covers 14 residues. CDR1 is DFQATT, CDR2 SNEGSKA, per germline (reference sequence). The CDR3 sequence: CSASMGSANYGYTF. DNA for the CDR3: TGCAGTGCTAGTATGGGGTCCGCTAACTATGGCTACACCTTC.

The rearrangement links TRBV12-2 to TRBJ2-1; the D call in the table, TRBD1, was not verified against the DNA. TRBV12-2 is noted as a pseudogene. The CDR3 length is 9 residues. The CDR3 sequence is CANLQEQFF. CDR3 sequence (DNA): TGTGCAAATCTTCAGGAGCAGTTCTTC.

The gene calls are TRBV5-1 and TRBJ1-1, with D perhaps TRBD1 (5 bases). Trimming took 4 bases from V and 1 from J, leaving 8 bases between them. CDR1 and CDR2 from the germline V gene are SGHRS and YFSETQ. This CDR3 spans 13 amino acids. The chain's CDR3 is CASSAGWNTEAFF. The CDR3 DNA reads TGCGCCAGCAGCGCAGGGTGGAACACTGAAGCTTTCTTT.